This is a list of T cell receptor beta chains from one sample in a study of blood T cell repertoires in COVID-19. Data came from immunoSEQ multiplex PCR; TCRdb stores just in-frame clones and leaves some out. The sample has a few hundred thousand clones, around 90% seen once. The source material was PBMCs or T cells enriched from blood (not recorded which). The receptor source for this set is a woman aged 25 to 45 who had recovered from COVID-19. Each CDR3 is given without its conserved first and last residue.

J gene,V gene,CDR3 protein
TRBJ1-2,TRBV5-8,ASSPGSYGYT
TRBJ1-6,TRBV9,ASSVWGDNSPLH
TRBJ2-1,TRBV5-1,ASSLGSRVGYNEQF
TRBJ2-1,TRBV6-5,ASRGGISYNEQF
TRBJ2-3,TRBV5-1,ASSDRQGVLDTQY
TRBJ2-1,TRBV5-4,ASSPGISGGEGEQF
TRBJ1-2,TRBV19,ASTTTGSWPNGYT
TRBJ2-5,TRBV3-1/TRBV3-2,ASSTQRGAVETQY
.,TRBV7-9,ASSLGTEQY
TRBJ2-2,TRBV5-1,ASSLWGGQAFANTGELF
TRBJ1-2,TRBV30,AWSGTGFGYT
TRBJ2-3,TRBV7-6,ASSLSRVSDTQY
TRBJ1-2,TRBV11-2,ASSPNSGVEGYT
TRBJ2-2,TRBV5-1,ASSLGDTGELF
TRBJ2-1,TRBV3-1/TRBV3-2,ASSQARGGNEQF
TRBJ1-1,TRBV19,ASSFGLTTDTEAF
TRBJ1-1,TRBV3-1/TRBV3-2,ASSPLVNTEAF
TRBJ1-3,TRBV7-8,ASSSMDRVRNTIY
TRBJ2-7,TRBV7-9,ASSGTGAPEQY
TRBJ1-6,TRBV9,ASSVGLSPLH
TRBJ1-5,TRBV15,ATSKQGAGSNQPQH
TRBJ2-3,TRBV10-1,ASSESGREGFEDTQY
TRBJ1-1,TRBV11-2,ASSLLPVEAF
TRBJ1-6,TRBV19,ASSNTGTGNSPLH
TRBJ2-2,TRBV4-2,ASSLLTSSNTGELF
TRBJ2-7,TRBV19,ASSPGTGVQRYEQY
TRBJ1-4,TRBV5-4,ASSLGQGREKLF
TRBJ1-2,TRBV5-8,ASSPDRFLNYGYT
TRBJ1-3,TRBV18,ASSSDRVSGNTIY
TRBJ1-1,TRBV5-4,ASSPGGRTRTEAF
TRBJ2-2,TRBV15,ATSRDLVSANTGELF
TRBJ1-2,TRBV6-5,ASSRTGNANYGYT
TRBJ2-7,TRBV10-1,ASTWERDEQY
TRBJ1-2,TRBV30,AWRTGGGYT
TRBJ2-7,TRBV3-1/TRBV3-2,ASSRDGDYEQY
TRBJ1-2,TRBV25-1,ASSGPRERYGYT
TRBJ1-4,TRBV15,ATSRVRVATNEKLF
TRBJ1-1,TRBV11-2,ASSLDNRGEI
TRBJ1-4,TRBV2,ASRGGVTTNEKLF
TRBJ1-6,TRBV27,ASRPAGGLDSPLH
TRBJ1-2,TRBV14,ASSQVQAGMYGYT
TRBJ1-2,TRBV5-5,ASSLVSRYGYT
TRBJ2-1,TRBV9,ASSAQGLSYNEQF
TRBJ1-5,TRBV30,AWSKLGGTQPQH
TRBJ1-6,TRBV5-4,ASSAVGTENSPLH
TRBJ1-2,TRBV6-1,ASSDPGGINYGYT
TRBJ2-3,TRBV7-2,ASSEWAPTDTQY
TRBJ2-3,TRBV4-3,ASSQLRGDTQY
TRBJ1-6,TRBV5-1,ASSGTGVNNSPLH
TRBJ2-5,TRBV5-5,ASSLVGVETQY
TRBJ2-5,TRBV5-1,ASSGLQETQY
TRBJ1-5,TRBV19,ASNWEQGDQPQH